The T cell receptor (beta chain) described here comes from a study of blood T cell repertoires in COVID-19. Study summary: The United States, Italy and Spain were the sources of the acute and convalescent COVID-19 samples.

Original processing notes: Nucleated cell number was recorded as an estimate derived from reference gene primer amplification. The assay was immunoSEQ multiplex PCR, and TCRdb's table has in-frame clones only and misses some. Clonal size and the V and J genes are those of that table, whereas D and trimming came from the DNA. The sample yields some 57,000 clones, over 75% seen once. V was clipped by 5 bases and J by 4 bases, with 9 bases between them. CDR1 SGHVS and CDR2 FQNEAQ come from the germline V gene. The CDR3 contains 12 residues. Sequences were obtained from peripheral blood. The rearrangement joins TRBV7-8 to TRBJ2-7, with D maybe TRBD2 (5 bases). The clonotype comes from a human donor in a cohort sampled during active COVID-19. Here the CDR3 reads CASSPRGYEQYF. The DNA of the CDR3 is TGTGCCAGCAGCCCCCGGGGATACGAGCAGTACTTC.